This T cell receptor beta chain was profiled in a study of early T cells in non-severe SARS-CoV-2 infection (dated by TCRdb to 2020 to 2023). Background for the entire study: Because TCR sequencing relied on bulk RNA taken from unsorted whole blood, pairing of alpha and beta chains was not possible. Study-wide findings and limitations: VDJdb matching was skewed toward anti-spike CD8 responses, so virus-specific expansions were likely underestimated and private and CD4 specificities were missed.

Set within a cohort of healthcare workers in London, UK, this nested case-control study involved weekly PCR testing of nasopharyngeal swabs along with blood sampling. Healthcare workers were enrolled in the week of the UK lockdown, from 23 to 31 March 2020, and were followed every week for up to roughly 15 weeks. The CDR3 numbers 18 residues from cysteine through phenylalanine. The sequence is cut down to CDR3 DNA, 54 bases in frame from base 1. V and J are trimmed by 2 bases and 4 bases, and the gene matches miss 12 bases of the junction. Concerning this clonotype itself: Its antigen is not yet known. Base qualities were left out, and no much larger clone turns up one base away.

The library was built by means of 5' RACE. The instrument given in TCRdb is NextSeq 500. In the TCR library protocol, unique molecular identifiers were attached to individual cDNA molecules to correct for PCR bias and sequencing error. TCR alpha and beta chains were both sequenced, and the abundances of alpha and beta sequences in each sample were closely correlated with each other. As for the original processing: V gene, J gene and CDR3 annotation of TCR sequences was performed with Decombinator V4. TCRs were defined as expanded if a significant change between any two time points was detected under a Poisson model with p below 0.0001. TCR abundances were normalised to the total number of TCRs sequenced per sample and were expressed as counts per million. MAIT TCRs were defined by TRAV1-2 paired with TRAJ12, TRAJ20 or TRAJ33, and iNKT TCRs by TRAV10 paired with TRAJ18. VDJdb, accessed on 1 November 2021, was searched for TCRs annotated for CMV, EBV and SARS-CoV-2, and TCRs annotated for more than one antigen were excluded. In TCRdb, the public reads were trimmed at Q25 with fastp and aligned with MiXCR, with productive beta chains retained. All rows with the same CDR3 protein become a single entry with the most common DNA and genes. TCRdb, not the original authors, processed these V and J calls. This sample gives about 110,000 distinct CDR3 sequences in total; about an eighth of them show up just once. The ten largest clones capture around 2.9% of the sample.

The sequencing sample was made of whole blood. The V and J genes are TRBV12-3 or TRBV12-4 and TRBJ2-7, and 12 junction bases match TRBD1. The TCR sequence derives from an adult who was a healthcare worker with PCR-confirmed SARS-CoV-2 infection or an uninfected control (not recorded which). DNA sequence: TGTGCCAGCAGTTTAAGGGGGACAGGGGGCAGCCATCCATACGAGCAGTACTTC. This translates into CASSLRGTGGSHPYEQYF.